The rows below give T cell receptor beta chains drawn from one sample of a study of OX40 agonist ivuxolimab in advanced cancers. Sequencing was performed with immunoSEQ multiplex PCR; in TCRdb, only in-frame clones are kept and a portion is missing. The data show tens of thousands of clones, about 81% seen once. Material: CD4+ or CD8+ T cells sorted from blood, obtained in a trial of the OX40 agonist ivuxolimab. All receptors come from an adult with an advanced solid tumor such as melanoma, head and neck, liver or kidney cancer. Both conserved end residues are trimmed from each CDR3. The order of the fields is D gene, J gene, clone size, V gene, CDR3 protein. A D gene is named only where the DNA matches it firmly. Not all rows give a size; the values are once, few, many and, for expanded clones, a class.

>TRBD2|TRBJ2-3|.|TRBV4-1
ASSLRLAGDPGTDTQY
>TRBD1|.|.|TRBV11-3
ASSFGQGGGYEQY
>TRBD2|TRBJ2-3|.|TRBV7-9
ASSLVAGESDTQY
>TRBD1|TRBJ1-1|.|TRBV29-1
SVVGGPNTEAF
>TRBD1|TRBJ1-2|.|TRBV18
ASSGTESYGYT
>.|TRBJ2-7|.|TRBV7-2
ASSTHLAAYEQY
>.|TRBJ1-1|few|TRBV7-2
ASSPLSWDTEAF
>TRBD2|TRBJ2-5|.|TRBV5-5
ASSLAVAGGKETQY
>TRBD1|TRBJ1-1|.|TRBV4-1
ASSPGQGTMNTEAF
>TRBD2|TRBJ2-3|.|TRBV5-1
ASSWPERREVEGTDTQY
>TRBD1|TRBJ2-1|.|TRBV6-1
ASSEVDRGDYNEQF
>.|TRBJ2-1|.|TRBV7-9
ASSPTTGTGNEQF
>TRBD1|TRBJ2-7|.|TRBV7-3
ASSTTGGSYEQY
>TRBD2|TRBJ2-5|.|TRBV6-1
AISEGDGRVGWETQY
>.|TRBJ2-3|.|TRBV6-1
ASSEDTDTQY
>TRBD2|TRBJ2-3|.|TRBV7-2
ASSPKASGRVEDTQY
>.|TRBJ2-5|.|TRBV2
ASSGQDQETQY
>TRBD2|.|.|TRBV7-2
ASSRSSGRAGYEQY
>.|TRBJ1-6|.|TRBV25-1
ASSDYNSPPH
>TRBD1|TRBJ2-7|.|TRBV18
ASSEGTGSLYEQY